This T cell receptor (beta chain) was sequenced in a study of blood T cell repertoires in COVID-19. About the research overall: The study drew acute and convalescent COVID-19 samples from the United States, Italy and Spain. T cells, B-cell-depleted T cells, or PBMCs provided the cDNA or gDNA that served as material.

From germline, CDR1 is KGHSH and CDR2 LQKENI. Germline trimming cut 2 bases from V and 4 bases from J; bases unmatched to any gene: 8. This CDR3 region has 16 residues. Per the original methods: From reference gene primer amplification, estimates of nucleated cell counts were derived. Sequenced by immunoSEQ multiplex PCR; TCRdb stores in-frame clones only, minus some. Clonal size and the V and J genes are those of that table, whereas D and trimming came from the DNA. Of 110,000 to 150,000 clones in the sample, 75% to 90% were seen once. This TCR was recovered from a woman of 80 years or more with acute or convalescent COVID-19. The specimen sequenced was peripheral blood. This sequence joins TRBV18 and TRBJ1-2, with 9 positions matching TRBD1. CDR3 protein: CASSPRERQGGYGYTF. The CDR3, as DNA: TGTGCCAGCTCACCAAGGGAGAGACAGGGGGGCTATGGCTACACCTTC.